A single sample is the source of the 28 T cell receptor beta chains below, sequenced in a study of response to subunit inactivated influenza vaccine. TCRdb redid the calling of the RT-PCR reads with MiXCR, one entry per CDR3 protein. The sample includes about 650,000 distinct CDR3 sequences, 14% of them seen just once. Sequencing used PBMCs from blood, obtained around 14 days before vaccination. All receptors derive from a man aged 50 to 59 who received an inactivated influenza vaccine.

This clonotype was picked up a small number of times. The rearrangement uses TRBV19 and TRBJ2-2; 9 bases are a match to TRBD1. Germline CDR1 reads LNHDA; CDR2 reads SQIVND (reference sequence). Unmatched junction bases numbered 8, after V lost 7 bases and J lost 5 bases. The CDR3 length is 15 residues. In nucleotides, the CDR3 is TGTGCCAGTAAAACCGGGACAGGGTGGACCGGGGAGCTGTTTTTT. It translates to CASKTGTGWTGELFF.

DNA of the CDR3: TGTGCCAGCAGTGAAATGGGGACAGGTTCAACGCCCCAGCATTTT. Encoded protein: CASSEMGTGSTPQHF. The chain combines TRBV6-1 with TRBJ1-5; TRBD1 matches 8 bases. Losses at the gene ends were 2 bases for V and 9 bases for J; bases not matched to a gene: 9. From germline, CDR1 is MNHNS and CDR2 SASEGT. The length of the CDR3 is 15 residues.

This clonotype has a count of ten or more. V and J are TRBV12-3 or TRBV12-4 and TRBJ2-2; either TRBD1 or TRBD2 may fit D (5 bases each). Trimming stripped 6 bases from V and 1 base from J, with 9 bases between. The CDR3 consists of 14 residues. The DNA of the CDR3 is TGTGCCAGCAGGCTGAGGGGGAACACCGGGGAGCTGTTTTTT. It yields the protein CASRLRGNTGELFF.

There are a few counts of this clonotype. J is TRBJ1-5 and V is TRBV28, with D possibly TRBD1 on 6 matching bases. Germline V lookup: CDR1 MDHEN, CDR2 SYDVKM. The CDR3 spans 13 residues. The V and J ends lost 4 bases and 7 bases respectively, with 11 bases between them. CDR3 protein: CASSSEGVQPQHF. As DNA, the CDR3 is TGTGCCAGCAGTTCCGAGGGGGTGCAGCCCCAGCATTTT.

This chain connects TRBV28 to TRBJ2-6, with 8 bases identical to TRBD1. The CDR3 totals 18 residues. The germline V gene has CDR1 MDHEN and CDR2 SYDVKM. The V segment lost 5 bases and the J segment 4 bases; nucleotides outside the gene matches: 13. CDR3 sequence: CASSRYPKTGVGANVLTF. CDR3 DNA sequence: TGTGCCAGCAGTCGATACCCAAAGACAGGGGTCGGGGCCAACGTCCTGACTTTC.

This sequence joins TRBV28 and TRBJ2-7; no definite D call. CDR1 and CDR2 from the germline V gene are MDHEN and SYDVKM. This CDR3 has 15 amino acids. V lost 2 bases and J lost 6, with 17 bases in between. The CDR3 here is CASSLLDIKGREQYF. In DNA, the CDR3 is TGTGCCAGCAGTTTACTCGACATAAAGGGCCGCGAGCAGTACTTC. The full variable domain, completed using reference TRBV28 and TRBJ2-7, is DVKVTQSSRYLVKRTGEKVFLECVQDMDHENMFWYRQDPGLGLRLIYFSYDVKMKEKGDIPEGYSVSREKKERFSLILESASTNQTSMYLCASSLLDIKGREQYFGPGTRLTVT.

The rearrangement links TRBV7-2 to TRBJ2-7; 9 nucleotides match TRBD1. CDR1 and CDR2 (germline): SGHTA, FQGNSA. The length of the CDR3 is 14 residues. J lost 5 bases, V lost 4 bases, and 6 bases had no gene match. In nucleotides, the CDR3 is TGTGCCAGCAGCTCGAGACAGGGGGTCCACGAGCAGTACTTC. It translates to CASSSRQGVHEQYF.

The CDR3 here is CSASAVREGVGTQYF. CDR3 coding DNA: TGCAGTGCTAGTGCGGTACGGGAGGGGGTTGGGACCCAGTACTTC. The chain combines TRBV20-1 with TRBJ2-5; 8 bases are a match to TRBD2. The CDR3 runs 15 residues. Germline CDR1 is DFQATT and CDR2 is SNEGSKA (reference sequence). The V and J ends lost 3 bases and 7 bases, in that order; junction bases with no gene match: 13.

The chain employs TRBV7-2 and TRBJ2-1; 7 bases match TRBD2. This CDR3 is 13 amino acids long. The germline gives CDR1 SGHTA, CDR2 FQGNSA. J lost 7 bases, V lost 5 bases, and 5 bases had no gene match. The CDR3 loop reads CASSRGTTNEQFF. The CDR3 nucleotides read TGTGCCAGCAGCCGAGGGACTACAAATGAGCAGTTCTTC. Combining the CDR3 with reference TRBV7-2 and TRBJ2-1 gives the whole variable domain GAGVSQSPSNKVTEKGKDVELRCDPISGHTALYWYRQSLGQGLEFLIYFQGNSAPDKSGLPSDRFSAERTGGSVSTLTIQRTQQEDSAVYLCASSRGTTNEQFFGPGTRLTVL.

This clonotype was observed a handful of times. V usage is TRBV5-1 and J usage is TRBJ1-1, with unresolved D. The V end lost 9 bases, the J end lost 0 bases, and 12 bases lay between the germline ends. Germline CDR1 reads SGHRS; CDR2 reads YFSETQ. The CDR3 has 13 amino acids. The CDR3 loop reads CATAWGLNTEAFF. CDR3 nucleotides: TGCGCCACCGCGTGGGGTTTGAACACTGAAGCTTTCTTT.

The chain uses TRBV28 and TRBJ1-2, with D possibly TRBD1 on 6 matching bases. CDR1 is MDHEN and CDR2 is SYDVKM in the germline V gene. V gave up 1 base and J gave up 2 bases, with 11 bases separating them. The CDR3 has 15 amino acids. The CDR3: CASSLLGGLNYGYTF. As DNA, the CDR3 is TGTGCCAGCAGTTTATTAGGGGGACTGAACTATGGCTACACCTTC.

In its sample, this clonotype was seen once. The CDR3 DNA sequence: TGTGCCAGCAGCGCCGTGTCGGGGGGCCAAGAGACCCAGTACTTC. This codes for CASSAVSGGQETQYF. The genes are TRBV9 and TRBJ2-5; 7 bases agree with TRBD2. The germline V gene has CDR1 SGDLS and CDR2 YYNGEE. V dropped 3 bases and J dropped 1; count of bases not matched to a gene: 6. The CDR3 contains 15 residues.

The chain carries TRBV14 and TRBJ2-2; 9 bases agree with TRBD2. The CDR3 sequence is 16 residues long. J gave up 5 bases and V 3 bases, and 7 bases lay outside the gene matches. CDR1 and CDR2 from the germline V gene are SGHDN and FVKESK. The CDR3 nucleotides are TGTGCCAGCAGCCAGTTGCGGGGGGGCCGGACCGGGGAGCTGTTTTTT. This sequence encodes CASSQLRGGRTGELFF.

This clonotype was seen a handful of times. The CDR3: CASSQDVVQGSLEQYF. The CDR3 DNA is TGTGCCAGCAGCCAAGATGTGGTACAGGGGAGTCTCGAGCAGTACTTC. V and J are TRBV4-2 and TRBJ2-7, with 7 bases aligning to TRBD1. The V gene's germline CDR1 is LGHNA and CDR2 YNFKEQ. The CDR3 is 16 amino acids. With 0 bases clipped from V and 6 bases from J, the junction kept 11 bases outside the gene matches.

The sample holds many counts of this clonotype. CDR3 DNA sequence: TGTGCCAGCAGCTTGGCAAGCGGGGACACCGGGGAGCTGTTTTTT. Encoded protein: CASSLASGDTGELFF. The chain combines TRBV5-5 with TRBJ2-2; 7 bases are shared with TRBD2. V lost 0 bases and J lost 3; bases outside the gene matches: 2. CDR1 is SGHKS, CDR2 YYEKEE, per germline (reference sequence). There are 15 residues in the CDR3.

This clonotype was observed a handful of times. The V gene is TRBV25-1, the J gene TRBJ1-2; no clear D gene. V was shortened by 8 bases and J by 1 base, with 14 bases between the two germline ends. Germline assignment: CDR1 MGHDK and CDR2 SYGVNS. CDR3 size: 14 residues. Here the CDR3 reads CASSARWGNYGYTF. Written as DNA, the CDR3 is TGTGCCAGCTCGGCCAGGTGGGGTAACTATGGCTACACCTTC.

J is TRBJ2-1 and V is TRBV29-1; D is tentatively TRBD1 or TRBD2 (5 bases each). V dropped 3 bases and J dropped 6 bases, with 18 bases sitting between them. Germline V CDR1 and CDR2: SQVTM, ANQGSEA. This CDR3 is built from 15 residues. CDR3 sequence reads: CSVETIRDAPNEQFF. The CDR3 nucleotides read TGCAGCGTTGAGACGATCCGGGACGCTCCCAATGAGCAGTTCTTC.

J is TRBJ2-6 and V is TRBV7-6; 12 bases agree with TRBD2. Germline CDR1 reads SGHVS; CDR2 reads FNYEAQ. V trimming: 0 bases; J trimming: 2 bases; junction bases outside the gene matches: 5. The CDR3 extends over 19 amino acids. The CDR3 spells CASSLASLAGGPGANVLTF. The CDR3 nucleotides read TGTGCCAGCAGCTTAGCGAGTCTAGCGGGGGGGCCTGGGGCCAACGTCCTGACTTTC.

This clonotype was counted only a few times. The chain is built from TRBV7-2 and TRBJ2-5, with D possibly TRBD2 on 6 matching bases. This CDR3 has 14 residues. The V end was cut by 5 bases, the J end by 4 bases, with 14 bases between. The germline gives CDR1 SGHTA, CDR2 FQGNSA. The CDR3 is CASSVSYGGETQYF. The CDR3 DNA is TGTGCCAGCAGCGTCTCCTACGGGGGAGAGACCCAGTACTTC.

This clonotype was seen only a few times. The chain employs TRBV7-9 and TRBJ2-3; 8 nucleotides line up with TRBD2. CDR3 length equals 15 residues. The germline V gene has CDR1 SEHNR and CDR2 FQNEAQ (reference sequence). V lost 5 bases, J lost 6 bases, and 10 bases stayed unmatched. The CDR3 region has the DNA TGTGCCAGCAGCCAATCCCTAGCGGGCGGTGATACGCAGTATTTT. Its translation is CASSQSLAGGDTQYF.

This clonotype was seen a few times. V gene TRBV24-1 combines with J gene TRBJ2-1, with 9 bases identical to TRBD2. There are 16 residues in the CDR3. Germline V gene lookup returns CDR1 KGHDR and CDR2 SFDVKD. After removal of 3 bases from V and 9 bases from J, the junction contained 11 bases not matched to a gene. The CDR3 loop is CATSDPRLVAGAEQFF. The CDR3 DNA reads TGTGCCACCAGTGATCCAAGGCTTGTAGCGGGAGCTGAGCAGTTCTTC.

This rearrangement joins TRBV14 to TRBJ2-2; D unclear. V lost 0 bases, J lost 3 bases, and 8 bases lay in between. Germline CDR1 SGHDN, CDR2 FVKESK. The CDR3 extends over 15 amino acids. The CDR3 region has the DNA TGTGCCAGCAGCCAAGAGTTGGCATACACCGGGGAGCTGTTTTTT. As protein: CASSQELAYTGELFF.

The chain recombines TRBV10-3 with TRBJ2-1; 8 positions agree with TRBD2. The length of the CDR3 is 13 residues. Unmatched junction bases numbered 1, after V lost 4 bases and J lost 5 bases. Germline CDR1 reads ENHRY; CDR2 reads SYGVKD. CDR3 sequence: CAISAGLDNEQFF. CDR3 nucleotide sequence: TGTGCCATCAGTGCGGGACTAGACAATGAGCAGTTCTTC.

The genes are TRBV12-3 or TRBV12-4 and TRBJ2-7, with 8 nucleotides matching TRBD1. V shed 5 bases and J 7 bases; nucleotides not matched to a gene: 10. The CDR3 extends over 14 amino acids. In nucleotides, the CDR3 is TGTGCCAGCAGTACCAACAGGGGGACTGTGGAGCAGTACTTC. This encodes CASSTNRGTVEQYF.

The sample holds a few counts of this clonotype. The chain is built from TRBV20-1 and TRBJ2-5; possible D gene TRBD2, 6 bases. Germline V gene sequence: CDR1 DFQATT, CDR2 SNEGSKA (reference sequence). Trimming took off 4 bases at V and 4 bases at J, with 13 bases between the two ends. The CDR3 sequence is 13 residues long. CDR3 nucleotides: TGCAGTGCTACCTCTGCGGGGACAGAGACCCAGTACTTC. Residues: CSATSAGTETQYF.

This chain joins TRBV7-9 and TRBJ1-2, with D perhaps TRBD1 (5 bases). The CDR3 covers 15 residues. Deletions cut 5 bases from V and 3 bases from J, with 16 bases between. Looked up from germline, CDR1 is SEHNR and CDR2 is FQNEAQ (reference sequence). The CDR3 is CASSPPGTGYYGYTF. Here the CDR3 DNA reads TGTGCCAGCAGCCCGCCCGGGACTGGGTACTATGGCTACACCTTC.

There are a few counts of this clonotype. The chain is built from TRBV7-2 and TRBJ1-6; D unclear. Germline V CDR1 and CDR2: SGHTA, FQGNSA. CDR3 length equals 15 residues. The V end was cut by 3 bases, the J end by 8 bases, with 14 bases between. This CDR3 reads CASSFRPNGDSPLHF. CDR3 in DNA: TGTGCCAGCAGCTTCCGCCCCAATGGGGATTCACCCCTCCACTTT. The entire variable domain, with the rest obtained from reference TRBV7-2 and TRBJ1-6, is as follows: GAGVSQSPSNKVTEKGKDVELRCDPISGHTALYWYRQSLGQGLEFLIYFQGNSAPDKSGLPSDRFSAERTGGSVSTLTIQRTQQEDSAVYLCASSFRPNGDSPLHFGNGTRLTVT.

CDR3 bases: TGCAGCGTGGCAGGACAGAGCTACAATGAGCAGTTCTTC. This gives the protein CSVAGQSYNEQFF. The V call is TRBV29-1, the J call TRBJ2-1; a weak D match, TRBD1 (6 bases). Trimming stripped 6 bases from V and 3 bases from J, with 12 bases between. Germline-derived CDR1 and CDR2 are SQVTM and ANQGSEA. The CDR3 extends over 13 amino acids.